The rows below give T cell receptor beta chains drawn from one sample of a study of OX40 agonist ivuxolimab in advanced cancers. The data were produced by immunoSEQ multiplex PCR, yet TCRdb's version contains in-frame clones alone and is incomplete. The sample includes some 30,000 clones, about 86% of them seen just once. Sequencing was performed on CD4+ or CD8+ T cells sorted from blood, taken in a trial of the OX40 agonist ivuxolimab. The receptors were sampled from an adult with an advanced solid tumor such as melanoma, head and neck, liver or kidney cancer. The CDR3 runs from the conserved cysteine through the conserved F or W. Each record gives: clone size, V gene, D gene, J gene, CDR3 DNA, CDR3 protein. D genes are given only for firm matches. Clone size is stated in some rows and not others, as once, few, many or a class when expanded.

>.|TRBV11-3|.|TRBJ2-3
TGTGCCAGCAGCTTAGGAGGAAGCACAGATACGCAGTATTTT
CASSLGGSTDTQYF
>.|TRBV18|.|TRBJ2-5
TGTGCCAGCTCACCCTCTATGGGGCTCCAAGAGACCCAGTACTTC
CASSPSMGLQETQYF
>.|TRBV9|.|TRBJ2-7
TGTGCCAGCAGCGTAGAGGCAGGGTCCTACGAGCAGTACTTC
CASSVEAGSYEQYF
>.|TRBV14|TRBD2|TRBJ2-5
TGTGCCAGCAGCTGGGGCGGACTAGCGGGAGTGGAGACCCAGTACTTC
CASSWGGLAGVETQYF
>.|TRBV5-1|.|TRBJ1-1
TGCGCCAGCAGCTTCGGCGGGGGCCCTACCGCCTGGGCTTTCTTT
CASSFGGGPTAWAFF
>.|TRBV5-5|.|TRBJ1-5
TGTGCCAGCAGCTTGGTTTTTCAGGGAGGGGATCAGCCCCAGCATTTT
CASSLVFQGGDQPQHF
>.|TRBV7-8|.|TRBJ2-3
TGTGCCAGCAGTTTAACAGGGGGAGGGGGCACAGATACGCAGTATTTT
CASSLTGGGGTDTQYF
>medium-sized|TRBV19|.|TRBJ1-1
TGTGCCAGTAGTGGATGGAACACTGAAGCTTTCTTT
CASSGWNTEAFF
>.|TRBV4-2|TRBD2|TRBJ2-7
TGTGCCAGCAGCCCCGAGGGAGGGAAACGGGTCGAGCAGTACTTC
CASSPEGGKRVEQYF
>once|TRBV6-5|TRBD2|TRBJ2-7
TGTGCCAGCAGTTACCCGGGGGGAGGGGCTTACGAGCAGTACTTC
CASSYPGGGAYEQYF
>.|TRBV7-3|.|TRBJ2-6
TGTGCCAGTGGTGGGGGTTCTGGGGCCAACGTCCTGACTTTC
CASGGGSGANVLTF
>.|TRBV27|.|TRBJ2-3
TGTGCCAGCAGTTTATCGATCAGGGGAACAGATACGCAGTATTTT
CASSLSIRGTDTQYF
>.|TRBV6-1|TRBD1|TRBJ1-5
TGTGCCAGCAGTCCGCCAGGGGGGAACGGTCAGCCCCAGCATTTT
CASSPPGGNGQPQHF
>.|TRBV27|.|TRBJ2-7
TGTGCCAGCAGTTTATCGGGCGAAAACAGGTACTACGAGCAGTACTTC
CASSLSGENRYYEQYF
>once|TRBV5-1|.|TRBJ2-7
TGCGCCAGCAGCCCAAAGTCCGTGGGGCGGATAAACTACGAGCAGTACTTC
CASSPKSVGRINYEQYF
>.|TRBV11-2|.|TRBJ1-5
TGTGCCAGCAGCCTACTAGGTCCTCCAGCAGGCAATCAGCCCCAGCATTTT
CASSLLGPPAGNQPQHF
>once|TRBV28|TRBD1|TRBJ1-4
TGTGCCAGCAGTTCCAGGACAGGGGGTGCTAATGAAAAACTGTTTTTT
CASSSRTGGANEKLFF
>medium-sized|TRBV27|TRBD1|TRBJ2-1
TGTGCCAGCAGTTTACAGGGACAGGGGGGGAATGAGCAGTTCTTC
CASSLQGQGGNEQFF
>once|TRBV6-6|.|TRBJ2-5
TGTGCCAGCAGTTACTTGGGCAGCCAAGAGACCCAGTACTTC
CASSYLGSQETQYF
>.|TRBV27|.|TRBJ2-5
TGTGCCAGCAGTTTACTTGGATCCCAAGAGACCCAGTACTTC
CASSLLGSQETQYF
>.|TRBV29-1|TRBD2|TRBJ2-2
TGCAGCGCCTTAGCGGGAGATGGGACCGGGGAGCTGTTTTTT
CSALAGDGTGELFF
>.|TRBV29-1|.|TRBJ2-1
TGCAGCGTTAAAAAGACCATCCTCAACGATGGGCAGTTCTTC
CSVKKTILNDGQFF
>.|TRBV6-5|.|TRBJ2-2
TGTGCCAGCCGTTTCACTACCGGGGAGCTGTTTTTT
CASRFTTGELFF
>.|TRBV5-1|TRBD1|TRBJ2-3
TGCGCCAGCAGCTTCAACGGACAGGGAACAGATACGCAGTATTTT
CASSFNGQGTDTQYF
>.|TRBV4-1|TRBD2|TRBJ2-1
TGCGCCAGCAGCCACGTTAGCGGGAGGCCGTACAATGAGCAGTTCTTC
CASSHVSGRPYNEQFF
>.|TRBV29-1|.|TRBJ2-2
TGCAGCGTGGAGTCTGGGTGGTTGGACACCGGGGAGCTGTTTTTT
CSVESGWLDTGELFF
>.|TRBV5-1|.|TRBJ2-7
TGCGCCAGCAGCTTGGGCACGGGGGAGCAGTACTTC
CASSLGTGEQYF
>.|TRBV11-2|.|TRBJ2-7
TGTGCCAGCAGCTCACCGAAAACCGGGACTTTCTCGCAGTACTTC
CASSSPKTGTFSQYF
>.|TRBV5-1|TRBD1|TRBJ1-1
TGCGCCAGCAGGGGATGGGACAGCATGAACACTGAAGCTTTCTTT
CASRGWDSMNTEAFF
>.|TRBV6-1|TRBD1|TRBJ2-7
TGTGCCAGCAGTGGTCCCGGGACAGTGATTTACGAGCAGTACTTC
CASSGPGTVIYEQYF
>.|TRBV19|TRBD2|TRBJ2-3
TGTGCCAGTAGGGAGCAGACTAGCCAAGGTACAATAGACATGGATACGCAGTATTTT
CASREQTSQGTIDMDTQYF
>.|TRBV27|.|TRBJ1-1
TGTGCCAGCTCGCTTACAGGCACTGAAGCTTTCTTT
CASSLTGTEAFF
>.|TRBV5-1|.|TRBJ1-1
TGCGCCAGCAGCTTGGAGCGGGGGCGAAACACTGAAGCTTTCTTT
CASSLERGRNTEAFF
>.|TRBV4-1|TRBD2|TRBJ2-5
TGCGCCAGCAGCCAAGTGGCGGCAGGCCGGGGGGTTCAAGAGACCCAGTACTTC
CASSQVAAGRGVQETQYF
>once|TRBV28|TRBD1|TRBJ1-5
TGTGCCAGCAGGCGACAGGGAAATCAGCCCCAGCATTTT
CASRRQGNQPQHF
>.|TRBV2|TRBD1|TRBJ1-2
TGTGCCAGCAGCCGACAGGGTTTTGGGGTTTTTGACTATGGCTACACCTTC
CASSRQGFGVFDYGYTF
>.|TRBV5-6|.|TRBJ1-5
TGTGCCAGCAGCCGTTTCCAGGGTACGAGCAATCAGCCCCAGCATTTT
CASSRFQGTSNQPQHF
>.|TRBV7-7|.|TRBJ2-2
TGTGCTAGCAGCTTAGGCGTAGGCACCGGGGAGCTGTTTTTT
CASSLGVGTGELFF
>.|TRBV9|TRBD1|TRBJ2-7
TGTGCCAGCAGCGTAGGAGGTGGACAGGGAACGTCCGAGCAGTACTTC
CASSVGGGQGTSEQYF
>.|TRBV7-9|TRBD2|TRBJ2-7
TGTGCCAGCAGCTTAGCGGGAGGGGCGTACGAGCAGTACTTC
CASSLAGGAYEQYF
>.|TRBV15|.|TRBJ1-4
TGTGCCACCAGCAGAAGGGGTAATGAAAAACTGTTTTTT
CATSRRGNEKLFF
>.|TRBV5-1|TRBD1|TRBJ2-1
TGCGCCAGCAGCGAGGGACAGTTGGCTCACAATGAGCAGTTCTTC
CASSEGQLAHNEQFF
>.|TRBV28|TRBD2|TRBJ2-3
TGTGCCAGCAGTTTATCGTTGGCTAGCGGGAGCACAGATACGCAGTATTTT
CASSLSLASGSTDTQYF
>.|TRBV6-6|.|TRBJ2-7
TGTGCCAGCAGTTTCGGACCTCACGAGCAGTACTTC
CASSFGPHEQYF
>.|TRBV27|.|TRBJ1-2
TGTGCCAGCAGAACCTTCAGGGCCCGTGAGGCTGGCTACACCTTC
CASRTFRAREAGYTF